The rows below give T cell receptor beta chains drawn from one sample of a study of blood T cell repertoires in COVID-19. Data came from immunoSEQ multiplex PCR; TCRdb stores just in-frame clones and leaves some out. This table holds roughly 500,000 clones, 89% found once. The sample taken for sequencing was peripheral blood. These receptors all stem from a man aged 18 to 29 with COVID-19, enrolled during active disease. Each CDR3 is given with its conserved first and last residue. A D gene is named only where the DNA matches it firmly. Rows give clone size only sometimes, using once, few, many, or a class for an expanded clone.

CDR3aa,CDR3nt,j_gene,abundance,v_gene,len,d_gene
CASSESRAGAEQFF,TGCGCCAGCAGTGAGTCGAGAGCGGGAGCTGAGCAGTTCTTC,TRBJ2-1,.,TRBV10-1,14,TRBD2
CAWSFAAGANVLTF,TGTGCCTGGAGTTTCGCAGCTGGGGCCAACGTCCTGACTTTC,TRBJ2-6,.,TRBV30,14,.
CASLVIVRTEKPNYGYTF,TGTGCCAGCCTGGTGATAGTAAGGACAGAAAAACCTAACTATGGCTACACCTTC,TRBJ1-2,.,TRBV28,18,.
CASSFPLGREDHEQYF,TGTGCCAGCAGCTTCCCATTGGGACGGGAGGACCACGAGCAGTACTTC,TRBJ2-7,few,TRBV7-9,16,TRBD2
CASSEAGGETEAFF,TGTGCCAGCAGTGAAGCGGGCGGGGAAACTGAAGCTTTCTTT,TRBJ1-1,.,TRBV6-1,14,.
CASSPGTGVEQYF,TGTGCCAGCTCTCCCGGGACAGGGGTCGAGCAGTACTTC,TRBJ2-7,.,TRBV18,13,TRBD1
CASSQEGAGGYNEQFF,TGTGCCAGCAGCCAAGAAGGGGCAGGGGGCTACAATGAGCAGTTCTTC,TRBJ2-1,.,TRBV3-1/TRBV3-2,16,TRBD1
CAWGEGVTNEKLFF,TGTGCCTGGGGCGAAGGGGTCACTAATGAAAAACTGTTTTTT,TRBJ1-4,.,TRBV30,14,.
CASSLGAGQGVYGYTF,TGCGCCAGCAGCTTGGGCGCGGGACAGGGGGTCTATGGCTACACCTTC,TRBJ1-2,few,TRBV5-1,16,TRBD1
CASSAGLQETQYF,TGTGCCAGTAGTGCCGGACTACAAGAGACCCAGTACTTC,TRBJ2-5,.,TRBV19,13,.